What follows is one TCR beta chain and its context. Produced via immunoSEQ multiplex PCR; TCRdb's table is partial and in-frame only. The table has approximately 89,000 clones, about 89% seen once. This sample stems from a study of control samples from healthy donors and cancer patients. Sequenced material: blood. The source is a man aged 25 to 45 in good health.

The CDR3, as DNA: TGTGCCAGCAGTTACGGGCAAGAAGCTTTCTTT. It yields the protein CASSYGQEAFF. This chain connects TRBV6-5 to TRBJ1-1; no firm D call. The CDR3 is 11 residues long. Germline lookup yields CDR1 MNHEY and CDR2 SVGAGI. Trimming pared 2 bases from V and 8 bases from J, leaving 6 bases between.